This TCR beta chain was obtained from a study of cytomegalovirus exposure and HLA in healthy donors. Regarding the study as a whole: A later analysis revealed that TCR association rates differed between HLA loci, peaking at DRB1 and bottoming out at HLA-C. A later analysis, which compared TCR beta chains of equal frequency, found the HLA-associated ones more clonally expanded.

CDR3 length equals 13 residues. The ends were cut back, 1 base at V and 3 bases at J, with 7 bases in the middle. The germline V gene encodes CDR1 SGHAT and CDR2 FQNNGV. Comments on this clone: Its antigen is as yet unknown.

60 Vbeta and 13 Jbeta primers were used in PCR. The method was immunoSEQ multiplex PCR; TCRdb's version includes in-frame clones alone and lacks a portion of them. The table lists 130,000 to 150,000 clones, 80% to 90% of them singletons. Sequenced sample: PBMCs. The chain links TRBV11-2 to TRBJ2-7, with a possible D match to TRBD1 (5 bases). The TCR sequence derives from a woman aged 40-49 years in good health and CMV-seropositive. The DNA of the CDR3 is TGTGCCAGCAGCTTAGTGGGGCGCTACGAGCAGTACTTC. It specifies CASSLVGRYEQYF.